This T cell receptor beta chain was observed in a study of early T cells in non-severe SARS-CoV-2 infection. Study summary: Sequenced bulk RNA came from whole blood that was unsorted, and chains were unpaired. Study-wide points: Matches to VDJdb favored anti-spike CD8 responses and missed private and CD4 specificities.

Individual cDNA molecules received unique molecular identifiers. Each CDR3 protein gets one entry after TCRdb re-called the 5' RACE reads with MiXCR. This table has approximately 27,000 distinct CDR3 sequences, less than 10% appearing once. The ends were cut back, 0 bases at V and 7 bases at J, with 12 bases in the middle. From germline, CDR1 is LGHDT and CDR2 YNNKEL (reference sequence). The CDR3 contains 14 residues. With regard to this clonotype: Antigen unknown.

Material for sequencing was whole blood. V gene TRBV3-1 combines with J gene TRBJ1-2; D may be TRBD1 (6 bases). The receptor comes from an adult who was a healthcare worker with PCR-confirmed SARS-CoV-2 infection or an uninfected control (not recorded which). This CDR3 reads CASSQEPGGAGYTF. The CDR3, as DNA: TGTGCCAGCAGCCAAGAGCCGGGGGGGGCTGGCTACACCTTC.